This T cell receptor beta chain comes out of a study of human T cells and chemical hapten exposure. On the study more broadly: Variability of per-sample TCR yields stemmed mainly from small differences in pooled library volume. General study findings and limits: The study found expanded TCRs formed significantly more large CDR3 similarity clusters than controls. Those TCRs sitting above 1 in 1000 frequency stayed the same with DPC sensitization.

As for time point: patch test 1, 2 weeks after DPC sensitization. Treatment here: therapeutic diphenylcyclopropenone sensitization with weekly scalp DPC. Before extraction, the whole blood was not fractionated, and total RNA was taken from it. This clonotype came up a few times. What it binds is not known. The length of the CDR3 is 15 residues. Trimming removed 5 bases from V and 0 bases from J, with 10 bases in between. Germline CDR1 is MDHEN and CDR2 is SYDVKM. TCRdb analysed the RACE reads with MiXCR anew, one entry per CDR3 protein. Of tens of thousands of distinct CDR3 sequences listed, roughly 9.6% were seen once; the top ten hold less than 2%.

The specimen comprised whole blood, sampled in connection with sensitization to the hapten diphenylcyclopropenone (DPC). This receptor was obtained from a woman in her 40s with alopecia areata. Some clones in this sample may be carry-over from other donors' samples. This chain joins TRBV28 and TRBJ2-2; no clear D. The DNA of the CDR3 is TGTGCCAGCAGTCTGACCCTACCGAACACCGGGGAGCTGTTTTTT. Translation gives CASSLTLPNTGELFF.